This entry concerns a single T cell receptor (beta chain). The antigen is not known. The data belong to a study of identical twins. A universal primer site was created by template switching, with the cDNA bearing unique molecular identifiers. TCRdb itself ran the 5' RACE reads through MiXCR, one entry per CDR3 protein. Of about 1.7 million distinct CDR3 sequences detected, around 29% appear once; the ten largest clones hold about 0.25%. Study-wide points: Abundant cord blood beta clonotypes carried fewer insertions; memory repertoires showed none.

This CDR3 region has 13 residues. V gave up 6 bases and J gave up 11 bases; unmatched junction bases: 10. Germline V gives CDR1 MNHEY, CDR2 SMNVEV (reference sequence). The chain is built from TRBV27 and TRBJ1-1, with 9 bases fitting TRBD1. The clonotype originates from a newborn girl in good health. Sample: cord blood. CDR3 in amino acids: CASRRTGGAWAFF. The CDR3 DNA reads TGTGCCAGCAGGCGCACAGGGGGCGCTTGGGCTTTCTTT.